A selection of T cell receptor beta chains follows, all from one sample in a study of identical twins. A single record per CDR3 protein comes from TCRdb applying MiXCR to the 5' RACE reads. The sample lists approximately 150,000 distinct CDR3 sequences, under 4.5% occurring once. Input material: memory T cells sorted from blood. These receptors were obtained from a man younger than 30 in good health. The CDR3 runs from the conserved cysteine through the conserved F or W.

J: TRBJ2-2
V: TRBV2
CDR3: CASSTDWGDTGELFF

J: TRBJ2-1
V: TRBV10-3
CDR3: CAISVGGSGSSNEQFF

J: TRBJ2-1
V: TRBV24-1
CDR3: CATSDVALAEQFF

J: TRBJ1-1
V: TRBV18
CDR3: CASSPGENTEAFF

J: TRBJ2-5
V: TRBV7-8
CDR3: CASSRGRVGQETQYF

J: TRBJ1-1
V: TRBV2
CDR3: CASSGLQANTEAFF

J: TRBJ1-2
V: TRBV20-1
CDR3: CSAAGEAGYGYTF

J: TRBJ1-1
V: TRBV7-8
CDR3: CASSLRGGGNTEAFF

J: TRBJ2-2
V: TRBV14
CDR3: CASSQAGGGTGELFF

J: TRBJ2-1
V: TRBV7-2
CDR3: CASSLGVQALNNEQFF

J: TRBJ1-5
V: TRBV12-3/TRBV12-4
CDR3: CASSWVGSDQPQHF

J: TRBJ2-2
V: TRBV15
CDR3: CATSYSGTGFLGRELFF

J: TRBJ1-5
V: TRBV28
CDR3: CASSLGAADNQPQHF

J: TRBJ1-1
V: TRBV5-5
CDR3: CASSWIENTEAFF

J: TRBJ2-1
V: TRBV5-1
CDR3: CASGSGDYNEQFF

J: TRBJ1-4
V: TRBV21-1
CDR3: CASSKGGSCSTNEKLFF

J: TRBJ2-2
V: TRBV29-1
CDR3: CSVAFRAGGTGELFF

J: TRBJ2-2
V: TRBV7-9
CDR3: CASSPRQVSGELFF

J: TRBJ2-1
V: TRBV12-3/TRBV12-4
CDR3: CASSFRSNRGSYNEQFF

J: TRBJ1-1
V: TRBV6-1
CDR3: CASRQRQGSNTEAFF

J: TRBJ2-3
V: TRBV5-6
CDR3: CASSWRTGTDTQYF

J: TRBJ2-5
V: TRBV5-4
CDR3: CASSSRTSSKETQYF

J: TRBJ2-5
V: TRBV5-1
CDR3: CASSSTLKETQYF

J: TRBJ2-7
V: TRBV13
CDR3: CASRTSLGSQYF

J: TRBJ2-3
V: TRBV5-1
CDR3: CASSLAWTSGRQADTQYF

J: TRBJ2-7
V: TRBV20-1
CDR3: CSAIELAGAREQYF

J: TRBJ2-5
V: TRBV9
CDR3: CASSAEPQETQYF

J: TRBJ2-2
V: TRBV19
CDR3: CASTPMGRRTGELFF

J: TRBJ2-2
V: TRBV5-1
CDR3: CASSLGPGTSGRTGELFF

J: TRBJ2-5
V: TRBV12-3/TRBV12-4
CDR3: CASSLEWEETQYF

J: TRBJ2-2
V: TRBV6-1
CDR3: CASSETSWATGELFF

J: TRBJ2-3
V: TRBV12-3/TRBV12-4
CDR3: CASSLAGTRSTDTQYF

J: TRBJ2-6
V: TRBV3-1
CDR3: CASSQEGLASGANVLTF

J: TRBJ2-1
V: TRBV4-1
CDR3: CASSRQGTGVNEQFF

J: TRBJ2-2
V: TRBV5-6
CDR3: CASSLLGQGNTGELFF

J: TRBJ1-5
V: TRBV28
CDR3: CASSPEGSNQPQHF

J: TRBJ2-1
V: TRBV7-9
CDR3: CASSLGPRGRRGEQFF

J: TRBJ2-1
V: TRBV5-1
CDR3: CASSPSGINEQFF

J: TRBJ2-5
V: TRBV18
CDR3: CASSRTSRETQYF

J: TRBJ2-6
V: TRBV5-4
CDR3: CASKRRNSGANVLTF

J: TRBJ2-7
V: TRBV6-1
CDR3: CASRNPTGVEQYF

J: TRBJ2-7
V: TRBV10-3
CDR3: CAISGFRDYEQYF

J: TRBJ2-1
V: TRBV20-1
CDR3: CSARTDRNRYNEQFF

J: TRBJ1-4
V: TRBV5-1
CDR3: CASSLRTGANLKLFF

J: TRBJ2-1
V: TRBV25-1
CDR3: CASSDPGGGRNEQFF

J: TRBJ1-1
V: TRBV7-9
CDR3: CASGMNTEAFF

J: TRBJ2-3
V: TRBV6-1
CDR3: CASSPIGASTDTQYF